Listed here is a single T cell receptor (beta chain). Its antigen is not identified. TCRdb redid the calling of the RT-PCR reads with MiXCR, one entry per CDR3 protein. The sample has some 520,000 distinct CDR3 sequences, 16% seen once; the top ten hold over 2.5%. These data belong to a study of response to subunit inactivated influenza vaccine. Per germline, CDR1 SGHTA and CDR2 FQGNSA. CDR3 length: 19 residues. With 0 bases removed from V and 1 base from J, the gap between germline ends came to 21 bases. Study results and limitations: That few new T cells are recruited by each seasonal influenza vaccination was the authors' suggestion.

This chain uses TRBV7-2 with TRBJ2-5, with D possibly TRBD1 on 6 matching bases. The material sequenced was CD4+ T cells sorted from PBMCs, taken less than 30 months after vaccination. The sequence derives from a man in his fifties or sixties who received an inactivated influenza vaccine. This chain's CDR3 is CASSLARIRGLYFQETQYF. CDR3 coding DNA: TGTGCCAGCAGCTTAGCCCGAATCAGGGGTCTCTACTTCCAAGAGACCCAGTACTTC.